This TCR beta chain stems from a study of cytomegalovirus exposure and HLA in healthy donors. Findings and caveats of the study: Within a later analysis, the majority of CMV-associated TCR beta chains appeared HLA-restricted.

Turning to this clone: Its target is not known.

V was shortened by 1 base and J by 3 bases, with 12 bases between the two germline ends. Looked up from germline, CDR1 is SGHDN and CDR2 is FVKESK. There are 15 residues in the CDR3. PCR amplification relied on 60 Vbeta primers (plus 13 Jbeta primers). Measured with immunoSEQ multiplex PCR; TCRdb has only the in-frame clones, and not every one. The sample includes about 190,000 clones, more than 75% of them seen just once. This TCR was recovered from a woman aged 18-30 years in good health and CMV-seronegative. Sequences were obtained from PBMCs. This sequence joins TRBV14 and TRBJ1-1, with D possibly TRBD1 on 6 matching bases. The CDR3 reads CASSQVAGAHTEAFF. The DNA of the CDR3 is TGTGCCAGCAGCCAAGTGGCGGGGGCGCACACTGAAGCTTTCTTT.